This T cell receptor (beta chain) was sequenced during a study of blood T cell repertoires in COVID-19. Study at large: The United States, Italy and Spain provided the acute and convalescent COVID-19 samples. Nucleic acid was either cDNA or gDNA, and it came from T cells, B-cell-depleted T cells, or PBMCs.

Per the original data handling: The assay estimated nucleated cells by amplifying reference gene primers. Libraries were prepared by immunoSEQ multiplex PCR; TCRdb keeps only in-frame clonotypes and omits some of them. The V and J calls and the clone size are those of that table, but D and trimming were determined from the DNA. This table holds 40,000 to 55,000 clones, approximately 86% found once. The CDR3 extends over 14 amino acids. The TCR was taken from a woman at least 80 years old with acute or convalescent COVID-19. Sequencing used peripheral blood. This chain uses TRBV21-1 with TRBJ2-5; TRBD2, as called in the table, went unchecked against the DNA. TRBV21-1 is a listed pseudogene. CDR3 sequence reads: CASSAEAAQETQYF. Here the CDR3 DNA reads TGTGCCAGCAGCGCCGAGGCAGCACAAGAGACCCAGTACTTC.